Presented here are 11 T cell receptor beta chains from one specimen sequenced in a study of ipilimumab plus nivolumab after autologous stem cell transplantation. TCRdb's table, derived via immunoSEQ multiplex PCR, lists solely in-frame clones and lacks some. The sample consists of roughly 9,700 clones, nearly 80% of them appearing once. The specimen was PBMCs, collected in a trial of ipilimumab plus nivolumab as post-transplant consolidation. The receptor set was obtained from a male donor with diffuse large B-cell lymphoma.

The chain couples TRBV5-5 to TRBJ1-1, with 8 bases lining up with TRBD1. The V segment lost 1 base and the J segment 4 bases; nucleotides outside the gene matches: 3. The CDR3 sequence is 14 residues long. Germline lookup yields CDR1 SGHKS and CDR2 YYEKEE (reference sequence). CDR3 nucleotide sequence: TGTGCCAGCAGCTTGCGGACAGGGAGCACTGAAGCTTTCTTT. Translation: CASSLRTGSTEAFF.

This rearrangement joins TRBV7-3 to TRBJ1-2, with 8 bases that match TRBD1. This CDR3 has 15 amino acids. Trimming took 0 bases from V and 4 from J; bases not matched to a gene: 4. The V gene's germline CDR1 is SGHTA and CDR2 FQGTGA. The DNA of the CDR3 is TGTGCCAGCAGCTTAACGACAGGGGAGGCCTATGGCTACACCTTC. The encoded protein is CASSLTTGEAYGYTF.

V is TRBV2 and J is TRBJ2-1, with 13 bases fitting TRBD2. The germline CDR1 and CDR2 sequences are SNHLY and FYNNEI. The CDR3 is 17 amino acids. The ends lost 6 bases at V and 6 bases at J; junction bases unmatched: 11. The CDR3 nucleotides read TGTGCCAGCAGCCGCACTAGCGGGGGGGCGCTTGTCAATGAGCAGTTCTTC. It translates to CASSRTSGGALVNEQFF.

This sequence joins TRBV28 and TRBJ2-7, with no clear D. The V end lost 6 bases, the J end lost 0 bases, and 18 bases lay between the germline ends. Germline V gene lookup returns CDR1 MDHEN and CDR2 SYDVKM. The CDR3 runs to 16 residues. The CDR3 sequence: CASRFDRSWISYEQYF. The CDR3 region has the DNA TGTGCCAGCAGATTCGATCGGAGTTGGATCTCCTACGAGCAGTACTTC.

This clone showed up just once. The gene calls are TRBV7-2 and TRBJ1-1; D may be TRBD1 (5 bases). The CDR3 has 14 amino acids. Trimming shortened V by 2 bases and J by 9 bases, and 16 bases separated the two germline ends. Germline loops: CDR1 SGHTA, CDR2 FQGNSA. CDR3 sequence: CASSLTPGRNQAFF. DNA for the CDR3: TGTGCCAGCAGCTTAACTCCAGGGAGAAACCAAGCTTTCTTT.

The rearrangement links TRBV9 to TRBJ2-2; D assignment may be TRBD1 or TRBD2 (6 bases each). Germline CDR1 SGDLS, CDR2 YYNGEE. The CDR3 is 18 amino acids. V lost 0 bases to trimming and J lost 3 bases, with 18 bases between them. The CDR3 sequence is CASSVGNTGRQYTGELFF. CDR3 bases: TGTGCCAGCAGCGTAGGAAATACAGGGAGGCAGTACACCGGGGAGCTGTTTTTT.

The V and J genes are TRBV27 and TRBJ2-1, with a tentative D call TRBD2 (5 bases). The CDR3 length is 15 residues. Germline lookup yields CDR1 MNHEY and CDR2 SMNVEV (reference sequence). The ends were cut back, 6 bases at V and 2 bases at J, with 14 bases in the middle. The DNA for the CDR3 is TGTGCCAGCAGCCAACTAGTCGGAACCTACAATGAGCAGTTCTTC. Residues: CASSQLVGTYNEQFF.

The rearrangement links TRBV19 to TRBJ1-6, with D unclear. Trimming stripped 5 bases from V and 12 bases from J, with 11 bases between. The CDR3 runs 12 residues. The germline gives CDR1 LNHDA, CDR2 SQIVND (reference sequence). CDR3 amino acids: CASSPSRGPLHF. The CDR3 DNA follows: TGTGCCAGTAGTCCCTCTCGGGGACCCCTCCACTTT.

The gene calls are TRBV4-3 and TRBJ2-7; D may be TRBD1 (5 bases). Germline V gene sequence: CDR1 LGHNA, CDR2 YSLEER. V was cut by 4 bases and J by 4 bases, with 11 bases left in between. CDR3 length: 13 residues. The CDR3 coding sequence is TGCGCCAGCAGCCCAACCGACAGTTACGAGCAGTACTTC. This sequence encodes CASSPTDSYEQYF.

The rearrangement links TRBV19 to TRBJ1-1, with 7 nucleotides matching TRBD1. This CDR3 spans 17 amino acids. The V segment lost 5 bases and the J segment 0 bases; nucleotides outside the gene matches: 12. The V gene's germline CDR1 is LNHDA and CDR2 SQIVND (reference sequence). This chain's CDR3 is CASSPKTGHTVNTEAFF. CDR3 DNA sequence: TGTGCCAGTAGTCCCAAGACAGGGCACACAGTGAACACTGAAGCTTTCTTT.

The rearrangement joins TRBV5-1 to TRBJ1-4, with D possibly matching TRBD1 (6 bases). This CDR3 has 16 amino acids. In germline, CDR1 is SGHRS, CDR2 YFSETQ. The V end was cut by 3 bases, the J end by 3 bases, with 15 bases between. CDR3 nucleotide sequence: TGCGCCAGCAGCTCCCGGACAGTTTCGGCTAATGAAAAACTGTTTTTT. Protein product: CASSSRTVSANEKLFF.